This T cell receptor (beta chain) was sequenced for a study of blood T cell repertoires in COVID-19. Study summary: Sites across the United States, Italy and Spain contributed samples from acute and convalescent COVID-19. Sample material is recorded as cDNA or gDNA derived from T cells, B-cell-depleted T cells, or PBMCs.

As originally analysed: Cell counts per sample came from amplifying reference gene primers. Libraries were prepared by immunoSEQ multiplex PCR; TCRdb keeps only in-frame clonotypes and omits some of them. D and trimming come from the DNA, and the V and J calls and clone size come from that table. The sample lists 300,000 to 350,000 clones, roughly nine tenths occurring once. Patients at the Seattle site were enrolled during active infection and followed longitudinally. The V gene lost 7 bases and the J gene lost 4 bases, with 11 bases spanning the gap. Germline V CDR1 and CDR2: SNHLY, FYNNEI. The CDR3 runs to 13 residues.

The chain carries TRBV2 and TRBJ1-5; no clear D gene. The sequenced sample consisted of peripheral blood. This sequence was found in a woman aged 60 to 75 with COVID-19, enrolled during active disease. In DNA, the CDR3 is TGTGCCAGCAACGGGGAAGGAAATCAGCCCCAGCATTTT. Translated: CASNGEGNQPQHF.